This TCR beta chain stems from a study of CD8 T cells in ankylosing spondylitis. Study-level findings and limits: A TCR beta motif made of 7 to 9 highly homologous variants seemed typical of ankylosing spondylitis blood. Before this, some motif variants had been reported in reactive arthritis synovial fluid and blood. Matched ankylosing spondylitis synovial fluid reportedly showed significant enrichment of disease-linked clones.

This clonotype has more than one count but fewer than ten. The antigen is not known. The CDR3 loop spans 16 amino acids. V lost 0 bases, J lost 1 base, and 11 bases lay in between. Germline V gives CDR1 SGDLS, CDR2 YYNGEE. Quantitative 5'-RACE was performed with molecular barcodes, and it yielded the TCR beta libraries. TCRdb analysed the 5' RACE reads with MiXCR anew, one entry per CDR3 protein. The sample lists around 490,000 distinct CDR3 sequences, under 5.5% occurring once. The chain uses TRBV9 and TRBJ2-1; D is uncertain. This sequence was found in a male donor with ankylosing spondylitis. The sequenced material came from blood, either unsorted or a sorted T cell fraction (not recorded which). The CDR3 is CASSVGDKGSYNEQFF. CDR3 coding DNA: TGTGCCAGCAGCGTAGGAGATAAGGGATCCTACAATGAGCAGTTCTTC.